This T cell receptor beta chain was recovered during a study of cytomegalovirus exposure and HLA in healthy donors. Trimming pared 0 bases from V and 7 bases from J, leaving 11 bases between. The CDR3 is made up of 14 amino acids. CDR1 SGHDT and CDR2 YYEEEE come from the germline V gene. The PCR employed 60 Vbeta primers together with 13 Jbeta primers. Clones were sequenced by immunoSEQ multiplex PCR, and TCRdb holds only the in-frame ones, with some missing. Here the sample spans 150,000 or so clones, just under 75% being singletons. Specimen: PBMCs. This sequence joins TRBV5-6 and TRBJ1-3; D is ambiguous. The clonotype originates from a woman between 18 and 29 years old in good health and CMV-seronegative. The CDR3 DNA follows: TGTGCCAGCAGCTTGGACCGGAGTCGCAACACCATATATTTT. It is translated as CASSLDRSRNTIYF.